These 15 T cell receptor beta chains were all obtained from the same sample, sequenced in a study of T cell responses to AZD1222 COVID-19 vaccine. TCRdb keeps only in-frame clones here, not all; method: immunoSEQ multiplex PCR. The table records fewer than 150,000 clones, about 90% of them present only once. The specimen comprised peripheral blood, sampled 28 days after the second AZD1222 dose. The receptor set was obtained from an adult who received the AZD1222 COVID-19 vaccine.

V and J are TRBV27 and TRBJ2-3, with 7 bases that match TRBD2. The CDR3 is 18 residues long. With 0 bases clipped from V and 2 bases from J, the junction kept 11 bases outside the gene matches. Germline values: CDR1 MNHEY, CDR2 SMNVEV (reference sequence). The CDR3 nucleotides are TGTGCCAGCAGTTTATCCCCCTACGTGGGAGGGGACACAGATACGCAGTATTTT. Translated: CASSLSPYVGGDTDTQYF.

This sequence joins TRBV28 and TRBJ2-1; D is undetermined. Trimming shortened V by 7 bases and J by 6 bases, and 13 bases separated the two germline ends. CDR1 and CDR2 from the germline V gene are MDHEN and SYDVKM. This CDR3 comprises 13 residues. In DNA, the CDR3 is TGTGCCAGCACCCTTACGGTGTTCAATGAGCAGTTCTTC. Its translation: CASTLTVFNEQFF.

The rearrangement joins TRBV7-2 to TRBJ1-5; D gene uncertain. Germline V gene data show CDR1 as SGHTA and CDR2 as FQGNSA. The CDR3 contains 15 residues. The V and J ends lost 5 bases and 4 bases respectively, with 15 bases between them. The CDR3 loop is CASSPMAFQNQPQHF. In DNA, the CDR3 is TGTGCCAGCAGCCCCATGGCCTTTCAAAATCAGCCCCAGCATTTT.

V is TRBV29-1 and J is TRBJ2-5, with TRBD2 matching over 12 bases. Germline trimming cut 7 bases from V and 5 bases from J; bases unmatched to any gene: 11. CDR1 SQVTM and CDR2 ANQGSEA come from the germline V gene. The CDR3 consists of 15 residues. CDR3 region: CSAGSSGGALETQYF. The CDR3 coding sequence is TGCAGCGCCGGATCTAGCGGGGGGGCTTTGGAGACCCAGTACTTC. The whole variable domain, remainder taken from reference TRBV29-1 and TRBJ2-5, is SAVISQKPSRDICQRGTSLTIQCQVDSQVTMMFWYRQQPGQSLTLIATANQGSEATYESGFVIDKFPISRPNLTFSTLTVSNMSPEDSSIYLCSAGSSGGALETQYFGPGTRLLVL.

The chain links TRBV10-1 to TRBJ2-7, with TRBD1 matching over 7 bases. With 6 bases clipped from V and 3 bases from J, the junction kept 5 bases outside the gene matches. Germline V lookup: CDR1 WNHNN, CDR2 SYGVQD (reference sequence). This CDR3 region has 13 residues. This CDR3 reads CASSDRAGYEQYF. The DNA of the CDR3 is TGCGCCAGCAGCGACAGGGCCGGCTACGAGCAGTACTTC.

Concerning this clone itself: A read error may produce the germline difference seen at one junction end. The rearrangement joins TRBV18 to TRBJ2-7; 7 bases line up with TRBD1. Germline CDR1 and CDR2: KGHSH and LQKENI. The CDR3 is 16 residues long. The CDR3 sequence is CASSPDLQGGSNEQYF. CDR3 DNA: TGTGCCAGCTCACCAGATCTTCAAGGGGGCTCCAACGAGCAGTACTTC.

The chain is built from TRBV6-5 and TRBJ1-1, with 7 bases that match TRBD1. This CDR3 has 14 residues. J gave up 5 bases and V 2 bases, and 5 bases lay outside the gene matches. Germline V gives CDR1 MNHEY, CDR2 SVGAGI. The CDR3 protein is CASSYAGGNTEAFF. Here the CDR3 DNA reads TGTGCCAGCAGTTACGCAGGGGGAAATACTGAAGCTTTCTTT.

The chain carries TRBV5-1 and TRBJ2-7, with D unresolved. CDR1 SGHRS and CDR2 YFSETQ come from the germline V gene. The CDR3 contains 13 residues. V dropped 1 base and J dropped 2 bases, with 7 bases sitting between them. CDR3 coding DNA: TGCGCCAGCAGCTTGACCGGTGCCTACGAGCAGTACTTC. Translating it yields CASSLTGAYEQYF.

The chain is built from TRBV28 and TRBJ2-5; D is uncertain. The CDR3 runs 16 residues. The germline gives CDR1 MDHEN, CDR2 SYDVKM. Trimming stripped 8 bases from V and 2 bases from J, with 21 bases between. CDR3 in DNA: TGTGCCAGCCTCACCCCAGCCGCCGGCGATCAAGAGACCCAGTACTTC. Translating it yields CASLTPAAGDQETQYF.

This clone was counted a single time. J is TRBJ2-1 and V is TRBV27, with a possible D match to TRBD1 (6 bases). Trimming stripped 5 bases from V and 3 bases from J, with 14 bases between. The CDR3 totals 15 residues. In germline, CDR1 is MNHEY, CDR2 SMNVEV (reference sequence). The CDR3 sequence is CASSPWDTNYNEQFF. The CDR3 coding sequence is TGTGCCAGCAGTCCCTGGGACACGAACTACAATGAGCAGTTCTTC.

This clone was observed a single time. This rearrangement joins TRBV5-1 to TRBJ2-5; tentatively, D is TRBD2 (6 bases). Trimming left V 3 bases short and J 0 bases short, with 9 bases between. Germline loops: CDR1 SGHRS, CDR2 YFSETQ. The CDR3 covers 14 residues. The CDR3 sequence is CASSWRGNQETQYF. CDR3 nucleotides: TGCGCCAGCAGCTGGAGGGGCAACCAAGAGACCCAGTACTTC.

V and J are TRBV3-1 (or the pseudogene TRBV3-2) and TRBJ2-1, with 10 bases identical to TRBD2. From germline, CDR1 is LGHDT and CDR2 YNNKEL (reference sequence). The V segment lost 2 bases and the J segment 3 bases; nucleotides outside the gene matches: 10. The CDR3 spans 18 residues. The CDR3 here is CASSQSISGGVRYNEQFF. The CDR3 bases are TGTGCCAGCAGCCAATCCATAAGCGGGGGGGTGCGCTACAATGAGCAGTTCTTC.

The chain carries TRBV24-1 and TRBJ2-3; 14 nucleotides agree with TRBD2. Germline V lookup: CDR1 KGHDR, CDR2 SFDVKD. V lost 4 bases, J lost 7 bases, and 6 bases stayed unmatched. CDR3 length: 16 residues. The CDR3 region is CATSDPGTSGSYTQYF. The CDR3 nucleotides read TGTGCCACCAGTGACCCCGGGACTAGCGGGAGTTATACGCAGTATTTT.

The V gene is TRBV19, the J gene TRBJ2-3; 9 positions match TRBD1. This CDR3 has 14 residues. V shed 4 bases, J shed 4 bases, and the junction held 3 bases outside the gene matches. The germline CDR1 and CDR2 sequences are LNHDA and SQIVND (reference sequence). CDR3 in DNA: TGTGCCAGTAGTACCCGGACAGGGGCAGATACGCAGTATTTT. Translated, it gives CASSTRTGADTQYF.

The CDR3 DNA follows: TGTGCCAGCAGTTACTGGGGTTATGGCTACACCTTC. This sequence encodes CASSYWGYGYTF. The chain links TRBV6-5 to TRBJ1-2; D ambiguous. Trimming shortened V by 1 base and J by 5 bases, and 5 bases separated the two germline ends. The CDR3 contains 12 residues. CDR1 and CDR2 (germline): MNHEY, SVGAGI.